This record looks at one T cell receptor (beta chain) sequence and its context. Its target is not known. For each CDR3 protein, TCRdb gives one entry from its re-call of the 5' RACE reads, without DNA. Its clone listing holds around 150,000 distinct CDR3 sequences. These data are taken from a study of monozygotic twins with inflammatory bowel disease. Study outcomes and limitations: Reduced clonotype sharing with other individuals was observed in IBD patients relative to healthy twins, especially with disease activity.

Germline lookup yields CDR1 MNHEY and CDR2 SMNVEV (reference sequence). The CDR3 covers 18 residues. This receptor was taken from a human donor with ulcerative colitis or Crohn's disease, or a healthy co-twin of an affected twin (not recorded which). The chain uses TRBV27 and TRBJ1-2; TCRdb returns TRBD1, unconfirmable since there is no DNA. The sample consisted of blood. The CDR3 loop is CASSLSIGSGPANYGYTF.